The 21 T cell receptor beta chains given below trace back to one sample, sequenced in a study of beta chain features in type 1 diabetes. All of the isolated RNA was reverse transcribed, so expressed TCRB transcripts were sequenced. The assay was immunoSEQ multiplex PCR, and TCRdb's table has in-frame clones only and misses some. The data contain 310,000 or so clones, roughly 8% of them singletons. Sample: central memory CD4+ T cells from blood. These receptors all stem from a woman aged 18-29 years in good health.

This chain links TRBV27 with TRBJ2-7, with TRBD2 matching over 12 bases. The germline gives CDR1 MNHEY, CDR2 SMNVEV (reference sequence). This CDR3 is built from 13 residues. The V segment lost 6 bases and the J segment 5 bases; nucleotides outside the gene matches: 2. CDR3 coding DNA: TGTGCCAGCAGGCGGACTAGCGGGAACGAGCAGTACTTC. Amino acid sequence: CASRRTSGNEQYF.

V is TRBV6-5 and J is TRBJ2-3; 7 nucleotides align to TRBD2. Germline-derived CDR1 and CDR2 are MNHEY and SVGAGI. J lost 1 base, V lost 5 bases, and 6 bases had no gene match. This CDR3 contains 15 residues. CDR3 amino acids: CASSVGEGRTDTQYF. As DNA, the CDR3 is TGTGCCAGCAGTGTAGGGGAGGGCCGCACAGATACGCAGTATTTT.

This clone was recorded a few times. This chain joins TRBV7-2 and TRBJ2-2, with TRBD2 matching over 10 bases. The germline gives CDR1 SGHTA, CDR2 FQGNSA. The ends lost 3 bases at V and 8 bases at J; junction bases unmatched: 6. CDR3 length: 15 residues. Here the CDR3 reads CASSFVTSGIGELFF. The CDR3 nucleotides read TGTGCCAGCAGCTTCGTCACTAGCGGGATTGGGGAGCTGTTTTTT.

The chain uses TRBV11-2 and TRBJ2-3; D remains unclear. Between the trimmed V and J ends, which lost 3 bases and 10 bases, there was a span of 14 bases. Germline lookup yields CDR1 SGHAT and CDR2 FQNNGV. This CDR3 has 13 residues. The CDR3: CASSLGSYAAQYF. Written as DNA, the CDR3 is TGTGCCAGCAGCTTGGGATCATATGCTGCGCAGTATTTT.

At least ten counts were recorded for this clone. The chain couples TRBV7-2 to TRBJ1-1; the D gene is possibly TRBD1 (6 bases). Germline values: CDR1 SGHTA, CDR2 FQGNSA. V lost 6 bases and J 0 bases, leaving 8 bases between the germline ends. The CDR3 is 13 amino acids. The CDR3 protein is CASRGQLNTEAFF. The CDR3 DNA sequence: TGTGCCAGCAGAGGACAGTTGAACACTGAAGCTTTCTTT.

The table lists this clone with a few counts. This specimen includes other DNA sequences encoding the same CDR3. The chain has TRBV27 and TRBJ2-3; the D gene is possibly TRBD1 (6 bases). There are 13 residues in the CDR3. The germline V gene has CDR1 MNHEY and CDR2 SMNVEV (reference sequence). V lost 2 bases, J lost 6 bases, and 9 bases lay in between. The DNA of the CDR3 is TGTGCCAGCAGTTTACAGGGGAAGGATACGCAGTATTTT. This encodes CASSLQGKDTQYF.

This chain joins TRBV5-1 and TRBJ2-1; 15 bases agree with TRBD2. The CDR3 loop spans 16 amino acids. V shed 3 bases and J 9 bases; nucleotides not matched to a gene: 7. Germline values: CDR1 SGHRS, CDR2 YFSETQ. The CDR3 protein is CASSWGLAGGGGEQFF. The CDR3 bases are TGCGCCAGCAGCTGGGGACTAGCGGGAGGTGGTGGTGAGCAGTTCTTC.

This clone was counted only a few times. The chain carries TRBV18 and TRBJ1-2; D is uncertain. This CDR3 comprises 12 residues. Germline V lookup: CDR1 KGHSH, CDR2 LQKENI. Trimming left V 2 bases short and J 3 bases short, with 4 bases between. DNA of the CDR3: TGTGCCAGCTCACCAGGGGACTATGGCTACACCTTC. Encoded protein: CASSPGDYGYTF.

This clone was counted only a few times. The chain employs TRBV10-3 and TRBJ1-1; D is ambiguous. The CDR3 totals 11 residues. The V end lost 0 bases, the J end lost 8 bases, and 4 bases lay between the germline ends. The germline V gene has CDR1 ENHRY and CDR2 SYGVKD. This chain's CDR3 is CAISESTEAFF. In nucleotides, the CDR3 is TGTGCCATCAGTGAGTCGACCGAAGCTTTCTTT.

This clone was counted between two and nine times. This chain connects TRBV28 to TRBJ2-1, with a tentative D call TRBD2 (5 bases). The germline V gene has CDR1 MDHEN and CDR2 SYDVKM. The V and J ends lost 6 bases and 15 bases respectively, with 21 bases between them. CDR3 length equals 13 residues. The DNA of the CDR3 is TGTGCCAGCAGACTTACCTTCGGGGAAACGGGGTTCTTC. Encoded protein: CASRLTFGETGFF.

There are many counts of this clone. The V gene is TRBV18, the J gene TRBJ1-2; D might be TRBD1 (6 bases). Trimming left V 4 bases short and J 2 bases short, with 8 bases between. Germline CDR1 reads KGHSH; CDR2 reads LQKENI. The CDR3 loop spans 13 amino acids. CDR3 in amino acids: CASSLGQNYGYTF. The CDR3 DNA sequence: TGTGCCAGCTCACTCGGACAGAACTATGGCTACACCTTC.

CDR3 sequence (DNA): TGTGCCAGCAGTGAGTTAGCGAACACCGGGGAGCTGTTTTTT. Encoded protein: CASSELANTGELFF. The chain links TRBV2 to TRBJ2-2; D not certain. Deletions cut 3 bases from V and 0 bases from J, with 5 bases between. The germline V gene encodes CDR1 SNHLY and CDR2 FYNNEI. The CDR3 runs 14 residues.

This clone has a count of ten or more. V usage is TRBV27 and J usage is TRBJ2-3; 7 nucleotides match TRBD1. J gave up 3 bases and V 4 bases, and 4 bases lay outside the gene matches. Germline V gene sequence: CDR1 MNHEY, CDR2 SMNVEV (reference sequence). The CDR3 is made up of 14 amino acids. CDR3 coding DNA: TGTGCCAGCAGTTACGACAGGGAGACAGATACGCAGTATTTT. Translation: CASSYDRETDTQYF.

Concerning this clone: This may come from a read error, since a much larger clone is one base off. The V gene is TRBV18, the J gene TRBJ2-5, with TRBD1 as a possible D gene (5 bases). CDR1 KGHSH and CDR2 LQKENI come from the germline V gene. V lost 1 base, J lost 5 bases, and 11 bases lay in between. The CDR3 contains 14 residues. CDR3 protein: CASSPLSGCETQYF. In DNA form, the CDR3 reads TGTGCCAGCTCACCACTTTCAGGGTGCGAGACCCAGTACTTC. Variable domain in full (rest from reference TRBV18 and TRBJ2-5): NAGVMQNPRHLVRRRGQEARLRCSPMKGHSHVYWYRQLPEEGLKFMVYLQKENIIDESGMPKERFSAEFPKEGPSILRIQQVVRGDSAAYFCASSPLSGCETQYFGPGTRLLVL.

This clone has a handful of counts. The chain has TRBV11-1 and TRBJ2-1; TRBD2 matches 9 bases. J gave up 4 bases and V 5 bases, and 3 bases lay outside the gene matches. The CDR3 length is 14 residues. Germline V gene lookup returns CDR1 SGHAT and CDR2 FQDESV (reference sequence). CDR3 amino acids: CASSLSGSYNEQFF. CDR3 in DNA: TGTGCCAGCAGCCTTAGCGGGAGTTACAATGAGCAGTTCTTC.

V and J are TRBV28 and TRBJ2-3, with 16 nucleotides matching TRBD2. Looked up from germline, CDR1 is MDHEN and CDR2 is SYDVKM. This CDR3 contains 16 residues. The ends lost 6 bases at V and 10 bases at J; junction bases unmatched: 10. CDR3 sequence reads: CASSSAGTSGRAAQYF. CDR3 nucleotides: TGTGCCAGCAGCTCCGCCGGGACTAGCGGGAGGGCGGCGCAGTATTTT. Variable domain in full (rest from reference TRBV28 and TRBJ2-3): DVKVTQSSRYLVKRTGEKVFLECVQDMDHENMFWYRQDPGLGLRLIYFSYDVKMKEKGDIPEGYSVSREKKERFSLILESASTNQTSMYLCASSSAGTSGRAAQYFGPGTRLTVL.

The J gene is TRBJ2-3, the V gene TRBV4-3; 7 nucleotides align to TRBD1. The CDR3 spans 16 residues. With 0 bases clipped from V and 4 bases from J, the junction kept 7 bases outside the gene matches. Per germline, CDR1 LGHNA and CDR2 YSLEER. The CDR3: CASSQDIQGMADTQYF. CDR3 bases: TGCGCCAGCAGCCAAGATATACAGGGGATGGCAGATACGCAGTATTTT.

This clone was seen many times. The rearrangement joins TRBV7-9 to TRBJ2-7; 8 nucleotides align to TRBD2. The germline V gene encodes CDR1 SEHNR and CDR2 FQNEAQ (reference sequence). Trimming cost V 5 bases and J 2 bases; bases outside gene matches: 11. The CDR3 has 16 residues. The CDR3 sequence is CASSKTQRGPPYEQYF. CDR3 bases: TGTGCCAGCAGCAAGACCCAGCGGGGGCCCCCCTACGAGCAGTACTTC.

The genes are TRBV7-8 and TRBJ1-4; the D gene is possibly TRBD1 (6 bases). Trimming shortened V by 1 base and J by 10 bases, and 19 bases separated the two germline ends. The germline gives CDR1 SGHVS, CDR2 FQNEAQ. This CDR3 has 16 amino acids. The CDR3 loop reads CASSLEGGLYPRKLFF. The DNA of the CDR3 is TGTGCCAGCAGCTTAGAAGGGGGGCTCTACCCTCGAAAACTGTTTTTT. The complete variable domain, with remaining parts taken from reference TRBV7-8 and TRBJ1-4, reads GAGVSQSPRYKVAKRGQDVALRCDPISGHVSLFWYQQALGQGPEFLTYFQNEAQLDKSGLPSDRFFAERPEGSVSTLKIQRTQQEDSAVYLCASSLEGGLYPRKLFFGSGTQLSVL.

CDR3 nucleotides: TGTGCCAGCAGCCCCTATTCGGCCGGGGAGCTGTTTTTT. Protein sequence: CASSPYSAGELFF. This chain connects TRBV9 to TRBJ2-2; D unresolved. The CDR3 length is 13 residues. In germline, CDR1 is SGDLS, CDR2 YYNGEE. V lost 4 bases and J 6 bases, leaving 10 bases between the germline ends.

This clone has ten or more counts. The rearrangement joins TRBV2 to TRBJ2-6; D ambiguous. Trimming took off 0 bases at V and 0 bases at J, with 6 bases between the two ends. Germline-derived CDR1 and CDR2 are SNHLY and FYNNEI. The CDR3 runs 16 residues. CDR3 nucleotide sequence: TGTGCCAGCAGTGAAGCGGCGGTCTCTGGGGCCAACGTCCTGACTTTC. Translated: CASSEAAVSGANVLTF.